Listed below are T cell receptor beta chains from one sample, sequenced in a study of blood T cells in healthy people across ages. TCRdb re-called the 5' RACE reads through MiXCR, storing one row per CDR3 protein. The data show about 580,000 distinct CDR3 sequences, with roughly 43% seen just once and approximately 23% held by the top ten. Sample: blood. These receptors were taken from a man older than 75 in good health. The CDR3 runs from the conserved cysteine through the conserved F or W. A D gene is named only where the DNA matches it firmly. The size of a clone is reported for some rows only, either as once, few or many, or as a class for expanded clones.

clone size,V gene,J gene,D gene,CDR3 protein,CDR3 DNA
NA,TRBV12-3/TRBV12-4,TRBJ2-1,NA,CAGSPGRSEQFF,TGTGCCGGCAGCCCCGGGCGTAGTGAGCAGTTCTTC
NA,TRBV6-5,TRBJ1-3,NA,CASSQTGFGNTIYF,TGTGCCAGCAGTCAAACAGGGTTTGGAAACACCATATATTTT
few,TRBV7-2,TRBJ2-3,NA,CASRRSGQSTDTQYF,TGTGCCAGCAGGCGTAGCGGCCAGAGCACAGATACGCAGTATTTT
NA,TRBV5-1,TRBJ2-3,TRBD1,CASSPRSTRQGYTDTQYF,TGCGCCAGCAGCCCCCGATCAACGAGACAGGGATACACAGATACGCAGTATTTT
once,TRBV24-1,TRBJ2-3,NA,CATRGHREGTDTQYF,TGTGCCACCCGAGGCCACAGGGAAGGAACAGATACGCAGTATTTT
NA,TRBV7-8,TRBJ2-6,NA,CASGANVLTF,TGTGCCTCTGGGGCCAACGTCCTGACTTTC
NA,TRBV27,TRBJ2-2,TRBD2,CASRPGTINTGELFF,TGTGCCAGCAGGCCCGGGACTATCAACACCGGGGAGCTGTTTTTT
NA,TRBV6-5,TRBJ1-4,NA,CAGRPSYRATNGKLFF,TGTGCCGGCAGACCCAGCTACAGAGCAACTAATGGAAAACTGTTTTTT
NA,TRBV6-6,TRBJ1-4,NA,CASSDSSVEKLFF,TGTGCCAGCAGTGACTCGTCAGTTGAAAAACTGTTTTTT
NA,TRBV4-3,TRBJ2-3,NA,CASSRGLGSTDTQYF,TGCGCCAGCAGCCGCGGGTTGGGGAGCACAGATACGCAGTATTTT
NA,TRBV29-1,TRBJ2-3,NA,CSVRQSGSADTQYF,TGCAGCGTAAGACAGTCAGGGTCCGCAGATACGCAGTATTTT
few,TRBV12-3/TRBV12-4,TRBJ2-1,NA,CASSRRAGSNEQFF,TGTGCCAGCAGTAGGCGCGCTGGATCCAATGAGCAGTTCTTC
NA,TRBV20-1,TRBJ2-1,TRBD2,CSAREGGRAWNEQFF,TGCAGTGCTAGAGAGGGCGGGAGGGCCTGGAATGAGCAGTTCTTC
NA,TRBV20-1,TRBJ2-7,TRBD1,CSARSDGTGAYEQYF,TGCAGTGCCCGGTCCGACGGGACAGGAGCCTACGAGCAGTACTTC
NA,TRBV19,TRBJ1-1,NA,CASSNDAEAFF,TGTGCCAGTAGTAACGACGCTGAAGCTTTCTTT
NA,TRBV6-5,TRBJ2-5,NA,CASSYGGLQQYF,TGTGCCAGCAGTTACGGGGGGCTACAGCAGTACTTC
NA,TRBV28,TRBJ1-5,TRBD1,CASSSLGTGYQPQHF,TGTGCCAGCAGTTCCCTTGGGACAGGGTATCAGCCCCAGCATTTT
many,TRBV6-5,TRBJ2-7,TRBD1,CASRKTGDYEQYF,TGTGCCAGCAGAAAGACAGGGGACTACGAGCAGTACTTC
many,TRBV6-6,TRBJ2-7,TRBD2,CASSSSGIYPYEQYF,TGTGCCAGCAGCTCTAGCGGAATATATCCCTACGAGCAGTACTTC
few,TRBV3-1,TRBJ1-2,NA,CASSQEGRSLGYTF,TGTGCCAGCAGCCAAGAGGGCAGGAGCCTGGGCTACACCTTC
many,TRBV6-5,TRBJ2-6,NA,CASTQRRDGANVLTF,TGTGCCAGCACTCAGCGCAGGGATGGGGCCAACGTCCTGACTTTC
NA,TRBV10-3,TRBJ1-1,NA,CAISGGNQGIDTEAFF,TGTGCCATCAGTGGGGGGAATCAGGGGATCGACACTGAAGCTTTCTTT
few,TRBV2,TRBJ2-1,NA,CASSGGVTYNEQFF,TGTGCCAGCAGTGGGGGGGTCACCTACAATGAGCAGTTCTTC
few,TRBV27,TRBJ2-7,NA,CASSLGPIGYEQYF,TGTGCCAGCAGTTTAGGGCCAATTGGCTACGAGCAGTACTTC
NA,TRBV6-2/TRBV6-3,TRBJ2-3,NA,CASRGGAGMTDTQYF,TGTGCCAGCAGGGGAGGTGCAGGGATGACAGATACGCAGTATTTT
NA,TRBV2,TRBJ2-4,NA,CASSDRIGAKNIQYF,TGTGCCAGCAGTGACCGGATCGGGGCCAAAAACATTCAGTACTTC
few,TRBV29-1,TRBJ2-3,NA,CSVCPAASTDTQYF,TGCAGCGTTTGTCCCGCGGCAAGCACAGATACGCAGTATTTT
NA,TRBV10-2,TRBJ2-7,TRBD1,CASHTSTGGYLHEQYF,TGCGCCAGCCATACATCGACAGGGGGATATCTCCACGAGCAGTACTTC
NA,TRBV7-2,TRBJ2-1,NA,CASSLLFLYNEQFF,TGTGCCAGCAGCTTACTATTCTTGTACAATGAGCAGTTCTTC
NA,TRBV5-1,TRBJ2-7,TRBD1,CASSKGQDSYEQYF,TGCGCCAGCAGCAAGGGACAGGATTCCTACGAGCAGTACTTC
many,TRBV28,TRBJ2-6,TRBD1,CASSTTGVGANVLTF,TGTGCCAGCAGTACAACAGGGGTAGGGGCCAACGTCCTGACTTTC
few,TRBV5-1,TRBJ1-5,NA,CASSTGEDQPQHF,TGCGCCAGCAGCACGGGGGAAGATCAGCCCCAGCATTTT
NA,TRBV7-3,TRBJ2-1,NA,CASGLWASNEQFF,TGTGCCAGCGGCTTATGGGCTAGCAATGAGCAGTTCTTC
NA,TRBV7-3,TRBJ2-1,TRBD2,CASSLSGGSGQFF,TGTGCCAGCAGCTTATCCGGGGGGAGCGGGCAGTTCTTC
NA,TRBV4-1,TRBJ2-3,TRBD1,CASSQVGTDGASTDTQYF,TGCGCCAGCAGCCAAGTGGGGACAGACGGAGCTAGCACAGATACGCAGTATTTT
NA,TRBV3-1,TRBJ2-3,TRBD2,CASSRTSGMGDTQYF,TGTGCCAGCAGCCGGACTAGCGGGATGGGAGATACGCAGTATTTT
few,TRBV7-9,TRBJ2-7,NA,CASSTDSPGSDEQYF,TGTGCCAGCAGCACCGACAGCCCCGGCAGCGACGAGCAGTACTTC
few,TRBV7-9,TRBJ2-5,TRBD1,CAGSPGQGKTQYF,TGTGCCGGCAGTCCTGGACAGGGAAAGACCCAGTACTTC
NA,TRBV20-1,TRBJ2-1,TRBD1,CSARDREYNEQFF,TGCAGTGCTCGGGACAGGGAATACAATGAGCAGTTCTTC
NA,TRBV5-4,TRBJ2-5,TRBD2,CASSAGLAGGYEQYF,TGTGCCAGCAGCGCGGGACTAGCGGGAGGCTATGAGCAGTACTTC
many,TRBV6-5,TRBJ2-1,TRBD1,CASSYRRTGGNEQFF,TGTGCCAGCAGTTACCGAAGGACAGGGGGCAATGAGCAGTTCTTC
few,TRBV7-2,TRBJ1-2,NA,CASSLAGATTNYGYTF,TGTGCCAGCAGCTTAGCCGGGGCGACGACTAACTATGGCTACACCTTC
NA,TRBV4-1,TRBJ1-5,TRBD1,CASSAQGENQPQHF,TGCGCCAGCAGCGCACAGGGGGAAAATCAGCCCCAGCATTTT
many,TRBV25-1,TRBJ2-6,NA,CASRGSGANVLTF,TGTGCCAGCAGAGGCTCTGGGGCCAACGTCCTGACTTTC
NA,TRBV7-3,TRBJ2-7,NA,CASSLHGSYEQYF,TGTGCCAGCAGCTTACACGGTAGCTACGAGCAGTACTTC
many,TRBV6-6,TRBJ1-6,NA,CASSYGGSNSPLHF,TGTGCCAGCAGTTACGGGGGATCTAATTCACCCCTCCACTTT